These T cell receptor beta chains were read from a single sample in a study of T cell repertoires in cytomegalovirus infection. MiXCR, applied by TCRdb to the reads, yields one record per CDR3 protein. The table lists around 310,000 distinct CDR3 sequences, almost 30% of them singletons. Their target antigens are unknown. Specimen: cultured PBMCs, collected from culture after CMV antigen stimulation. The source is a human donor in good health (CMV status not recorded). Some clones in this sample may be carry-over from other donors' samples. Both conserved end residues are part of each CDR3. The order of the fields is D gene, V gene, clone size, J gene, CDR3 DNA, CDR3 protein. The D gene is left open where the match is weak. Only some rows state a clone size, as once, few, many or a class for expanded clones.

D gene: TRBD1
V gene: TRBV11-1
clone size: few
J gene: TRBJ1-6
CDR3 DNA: TGTGCCAGCAGCCGGACAGGGGGCTCCCTTGGGGTCCTCCACTTT
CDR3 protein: CASSRTGGSLGVLHF

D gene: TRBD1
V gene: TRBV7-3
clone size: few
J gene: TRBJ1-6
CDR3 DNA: TGTGCCAGCAGCCTTAAACCAAGCCCGGGACAGGGATTGGTTTCACCCCTCCACTTT
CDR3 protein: CASSLKPSPGQGLVSPLHF

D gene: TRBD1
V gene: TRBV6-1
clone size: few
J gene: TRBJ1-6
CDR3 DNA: TGTGCCAGCTCCAGCCGGGACAGGGACTCACCCCTCCACTTT
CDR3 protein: CASSSRDRDSPLHF

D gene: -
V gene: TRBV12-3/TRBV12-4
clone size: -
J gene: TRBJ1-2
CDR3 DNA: TGTGCCAGCAGCAGCGACAGGAGATGCACCTTC
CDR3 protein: CASSSDRRCTF

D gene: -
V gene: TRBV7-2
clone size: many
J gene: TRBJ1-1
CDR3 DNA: TGTGCCAGCAGCTTGCCTCCCGCTGAAGCTTTCTTT
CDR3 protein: CASSLPPAEAFF

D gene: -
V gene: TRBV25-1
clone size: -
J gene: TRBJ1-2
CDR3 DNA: TGTGCCAGCAGTGAAGTCGGGACCTATGGCTACACCTTC
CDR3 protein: CASSEVGTYGYTF

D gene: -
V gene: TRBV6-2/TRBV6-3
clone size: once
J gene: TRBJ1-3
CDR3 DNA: TGTGCCAGCAGCTGGGGGGACGCTGGAAACACCATATATTTT
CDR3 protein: CASSWGDAGNTIYF

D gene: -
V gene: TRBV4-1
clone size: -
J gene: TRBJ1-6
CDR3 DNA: TGCGCCAGCAGCCAAGATTCACCCCTCCACTTT
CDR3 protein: CASSQDSPLHF

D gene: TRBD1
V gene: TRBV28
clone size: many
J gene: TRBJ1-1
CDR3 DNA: TGTGCCAGCAGAACCCTAGGACAGGGGGACACTGAAGCTTTCTTT
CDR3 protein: CASRTLGQGDTEAFF

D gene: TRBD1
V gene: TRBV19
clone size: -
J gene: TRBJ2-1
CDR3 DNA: TGTGCCAGTAGTATAGGGGACAGGGAATACAATGAGCAGTTCTTC
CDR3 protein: CASSIGDREYNEQFF

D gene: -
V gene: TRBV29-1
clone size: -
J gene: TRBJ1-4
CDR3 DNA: TGCAGCGTGGCGGACGGGGTGGAACTGTTTTTT
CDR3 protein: CSVADGVELFF

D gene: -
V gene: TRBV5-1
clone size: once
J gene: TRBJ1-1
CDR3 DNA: TGCGCCAGCAGTTTCTCGTCAGGAGGGGATCAAGCTTTCTTT
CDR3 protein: CASSFSSGGDQAFF

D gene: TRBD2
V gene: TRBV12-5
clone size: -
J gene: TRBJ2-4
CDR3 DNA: TGTGCTAGCCTAGCGGGGGGGGTCAACATTCAGTACTTC
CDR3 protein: CASLAGGVNIQYF

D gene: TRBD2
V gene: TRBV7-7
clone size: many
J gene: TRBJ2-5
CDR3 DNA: TGTGCTAGCGGACTAGGGCCGGAAGAGACCCAGTACTTC
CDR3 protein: CASGLGPEETQYF

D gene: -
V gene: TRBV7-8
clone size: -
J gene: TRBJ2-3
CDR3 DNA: TGTGCCAGCAGCTTAAGAAGGGAGCGGCGCACAGATACGCAGTATTTT
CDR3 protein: CASSLRRERRTDTQYF

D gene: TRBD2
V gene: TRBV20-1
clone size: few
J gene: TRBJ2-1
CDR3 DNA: TGCAGTGCTAGAGAAACTAGCGGGAGGATCGATGAGCAGTTCTTC
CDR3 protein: CSARETSGRIDEQFF

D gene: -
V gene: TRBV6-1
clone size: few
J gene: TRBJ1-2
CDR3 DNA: TGTGCCAGCAACGAGCAGGGGCTTGGCTACACCTTC
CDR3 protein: CASNEQGLGYTF

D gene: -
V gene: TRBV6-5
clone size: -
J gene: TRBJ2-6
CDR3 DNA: TGTGCCTCCAGAGTCTCTGGGGCCAACGTCCTGACTTTC
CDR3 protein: CASRVSGANVLTF

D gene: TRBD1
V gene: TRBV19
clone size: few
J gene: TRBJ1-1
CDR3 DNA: TGTGCCACTACGGCATTGGACAGGTTGAACACTGAAGCTTTCTTT
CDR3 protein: CATTALDRLNTEAFF

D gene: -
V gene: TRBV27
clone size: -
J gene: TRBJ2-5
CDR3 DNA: TGTGCCAGCAGTTTCTTGGCGGACGGAAGGGAGACCCAGTACTTC
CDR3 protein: CASSFLADGRETQYF

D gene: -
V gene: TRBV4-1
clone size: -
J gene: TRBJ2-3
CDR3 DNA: TGCGCCAGCAGCCAAGATTACGCGGGGACGCAGTATTTT
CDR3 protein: CASSQDYAGTQYF

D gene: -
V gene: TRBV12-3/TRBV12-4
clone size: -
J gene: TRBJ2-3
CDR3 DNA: TGTGCCAGCACTTGGCGAGGCGGCACATCCACAGATACGCAGTATTTT
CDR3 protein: CASTWRGGTSTDTQYF

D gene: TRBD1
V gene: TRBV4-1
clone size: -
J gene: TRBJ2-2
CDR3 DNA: TGCGCCAGCAGCCAAGGAGTCATAGACAGGGGGAGGAAAAACACCGGGGAGCTGTTTTTT
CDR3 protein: CASSQGVIDRGRKNTGELFF

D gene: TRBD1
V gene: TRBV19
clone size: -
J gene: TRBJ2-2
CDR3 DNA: TGTGCCAGTAGTATAGGTAGGGGACAGGGGAGCACCGGGGAGCTGTTTTTT
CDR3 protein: CASSIGRGQGSTGELFF

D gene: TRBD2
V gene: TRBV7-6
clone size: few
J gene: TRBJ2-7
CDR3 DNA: TGTGCCAGCAGCCCTCGGGGGGGGGGCCGCTACGAGCAGTACTTC
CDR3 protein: CASSPRGGGRYEQYF

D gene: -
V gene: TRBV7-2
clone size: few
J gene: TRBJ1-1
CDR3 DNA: TGTGCCAGCAGCTTACGATTGCTGGACACTGAAGCTTTCTTT
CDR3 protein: CASSLRLLDTEAFF

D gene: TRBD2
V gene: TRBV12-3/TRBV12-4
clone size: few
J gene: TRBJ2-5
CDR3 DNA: TGTGCCAGCAGTTTAGGTAGCGGGGGGTACCAAGAGACCCAGTACTTC
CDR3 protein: CASSLGSGGYQETQYF

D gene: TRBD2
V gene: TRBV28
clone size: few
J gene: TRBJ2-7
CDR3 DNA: TGTGCCAGTCGAGGCGGGAGACTTTACGAGCAGTACTTC
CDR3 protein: CASRGGRLYEQYF